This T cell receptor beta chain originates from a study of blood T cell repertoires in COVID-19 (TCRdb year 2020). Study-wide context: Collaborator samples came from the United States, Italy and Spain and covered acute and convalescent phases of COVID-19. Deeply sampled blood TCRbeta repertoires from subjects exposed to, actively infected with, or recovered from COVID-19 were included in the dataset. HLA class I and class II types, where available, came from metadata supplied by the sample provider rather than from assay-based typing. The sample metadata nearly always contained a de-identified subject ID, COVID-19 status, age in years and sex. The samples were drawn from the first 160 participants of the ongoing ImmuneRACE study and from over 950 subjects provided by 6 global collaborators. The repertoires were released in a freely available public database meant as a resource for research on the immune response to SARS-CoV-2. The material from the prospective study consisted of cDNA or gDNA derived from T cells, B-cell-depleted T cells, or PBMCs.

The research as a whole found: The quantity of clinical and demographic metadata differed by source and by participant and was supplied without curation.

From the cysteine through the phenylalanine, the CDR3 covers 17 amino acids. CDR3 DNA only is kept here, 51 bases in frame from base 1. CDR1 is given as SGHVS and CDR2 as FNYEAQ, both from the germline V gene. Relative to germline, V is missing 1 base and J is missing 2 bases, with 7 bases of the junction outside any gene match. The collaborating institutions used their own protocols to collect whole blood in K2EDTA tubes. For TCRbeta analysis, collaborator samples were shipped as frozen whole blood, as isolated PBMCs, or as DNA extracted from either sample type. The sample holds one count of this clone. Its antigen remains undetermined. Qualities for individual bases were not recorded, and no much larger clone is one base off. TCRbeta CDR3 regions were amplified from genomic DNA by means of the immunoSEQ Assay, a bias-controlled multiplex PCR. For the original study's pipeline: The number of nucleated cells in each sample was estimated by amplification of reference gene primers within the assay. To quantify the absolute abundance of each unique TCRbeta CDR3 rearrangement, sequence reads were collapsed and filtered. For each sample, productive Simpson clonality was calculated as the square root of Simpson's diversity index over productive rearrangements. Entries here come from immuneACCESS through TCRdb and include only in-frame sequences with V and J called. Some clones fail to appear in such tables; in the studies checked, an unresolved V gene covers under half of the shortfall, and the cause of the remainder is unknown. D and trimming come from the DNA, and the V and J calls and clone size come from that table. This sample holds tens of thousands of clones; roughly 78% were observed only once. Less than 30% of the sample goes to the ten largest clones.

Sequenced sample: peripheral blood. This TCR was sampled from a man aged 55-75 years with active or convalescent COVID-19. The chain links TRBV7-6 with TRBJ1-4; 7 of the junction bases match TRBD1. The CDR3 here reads CASSLGQGLWTNEKLFF. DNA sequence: TGTGCCAGCAGCTTAGGACAGGGATTGTGGACTAATGAAAAACTGTTTTTT.